These 27 T cell receptor beta chains share one sample of origin, sequenced in a study of blood T cell repertoires in COVID-19. Clones were read by immunoSEQ multiplex PCR, and TCRdb kept only the in-frame ones, dropping some. The sample consists of roughly 340,000 clones, roughly nine tenths of them appearing once. The sample was PBMCs or T cells enriched from blood (not recorded which). All receptors derive from a man between 18 and 29 years old who had recovered from COVID-19.

The rearrangement uses TRBV27 and TRBJ2-7, with 8 nucleotides matching TRBD2. The germline gives CDR1 MNHEY, CDR2 SMNVEV (reference sequence). The CDR3 is 13 residues long. V lost 5 bases to trimming and J lost 6 bases; unmatched junction nucleotides: 6. The CDR3 region has the DNA TGTGCCAGCAGTGTTGGACTAGCCTCCGAGCAGTACTTC. This translates into CASSVGLASEQYF.

This clone was observed a handful of times. This rearrangement joins TRBV7-9 to TRBJ2-1; the match to TRBD2 covers 9 bases. Germline V gene data show CDR1 as SEHNR and CDR2 as FQNEAQ (reference sequence). V was pared by 0 bases and J by 9 bases, with 9 bases of the junction left unmatched. This CDR3 is 16 amino acids long. CDR3 sequence: CASSLAMGAGGLEQFF. CDR3 DNA sequence: TGTGCCAGCAGCTTAGCGATGGGCGCGGGGGGGCTTGAGCAGTTCTTC.

The chain employs TRBV5-4 and TRBJ1-2; D not certain. Trimming removed 1 base from V and 4 bases from J, with 8 bases in between. The CDR3 runs to 13 residues. Germline V gene lookup returns CDR1 SGHNT and CDR2 YYREEE (reference sequence). The CDR3 loop is CASSLTESYGYTF. The CDR3 nucleotides read TGTGCCAGCAGCTTGACGGAGAGCTATGGCTACACCTTC.

This chain joins TRBV28 and TRBJ1-2; TRBD1 matches at 9 bases. In germline, CDR1 is MDHEN, CDR2 SYDVKM. This CDR3 region has 14 residues. V lost 6 bases to trimming and J lost 5 bases; unmatched junction nucleotides: 7. The CDR3 coding sequence is TGTGCCAGCAGCGGGACAGGGACATCTTATGGCTACACCTTC. The encoded protein is CASSGTGTSYGYTF.

This chain joins TRBV7-9 and TRBJ2-5, with D hard to call. The V gene's germline CDR1 is SEHNR and CDR2 FQNEAQ (reference sequence). V lost 2 bases and J lost 4, with 11 bases in between. This CDR3 comprises 14 residues. CDR3 in DNA: TGTGCCAGCAGCTTAATCAAGGCAGGAGAGACCCAGTACTTC. Its protein is CASSLIKAGETQYF.

This chain links TRBV24-1 with TRBJ2-1; 14 bases match TRBD2. Germline loops: CDR1 KGHDR, CDR2 SFDVKD. V lost 3 bases, J lost 4 bases, and 10 bases stayed unmatched. The CDR3 covers 19 residues. The CDR3 bases are TGTGCCACCAGTGATACCGGGACTAGCGGGAGTTCGAGGTACAATGAGCAGTTCTTC. Residues: CATSDTGTSGSSRYNEQFF.

The V and J genes are TRBV19 and TRBJ1-1; D call uncertain. V lost 2 bases and J lost 5, with 6 bases in between. Germline V gene lookup returns CDR1 LNHDA and CDR2 SQIVND (reference sequence). CDR3 length: 12 residues. The CDR3 DNA reads TGTGCCAGTAGTATAAAACAGACTGAAGCTTTCTTT. Protein sequence: CASSIKQTEAFF. The full variable domain, rest sourced from reference TRBV19 and TRBJ1-1, is DGGITQSPKYLFRKEGQNVTLSCEQNLNHDAMYWYRQDPGQGLRLIYYSQIVNDFQKGDIAEGYSVSREKKESFPLTVTSAQKNPTAFYLCASSIKQTEAFFGQGTRLTVV.

V gene TRBV5-3 combines with J gene TRBJ1-1; D is ambiguous. TRBV5-3 is known as an ORF, though its function is uncertain. V gave up 2 bases and J gave up 4 bases, with 12 bases separating them. The CDR3 is 14 residues long. CDR3 region: CARSFPGPGTEAFF. In nucleotides, the CDR3 is TGTGCCAGAAGCTTCCCGGGTCCGGGCACTGAAGCTTTCTTT.

This rearrangement joins TRBV18 to TRBJ1-2; TRBD1 is a possible D gene (6 bases). Germline assignment: CDR1 KGHSH and CDR2 LQKENI. V lost 3 bases and J lost 8, with 22 bases in between. The CDR3 contains 16 residues. CDR3 sequence reads: CASSPNQGQGSRGYTF. CDR3 in DNA: TGTGCCAGCTCACCCAACCAGGGGCAGGGGAGTCGCGGCTACACCTTC.

This chain connects TRBV6-1 to TRBJ2-3; 9 nucleotides line up with TRBD2. With V trimmed by 3 bases and J by 2 bases, 15 bases remained unmatched. The CDR3 covers 19 residues. Germline-derived CDR1 and CDR2 are MNHNS and SASEGT. CDR3 region: CASSEKRLAAGWDTDTQYF. CDR3 DNA: TGTGCCAGCAGTGAGAAGCGACTAGCGGCGGGTTGGGACACAGATACGCAGTATTTT.

The chain has TRBV30 and TRBJ1-1, with 7 bases identical to TRBD1. Losses at the gene ends were 2 bases for V and 8 bases for J; bases not matched to a gene: 2. The CDR3 has 11 amino acids. Germline V gene sequence: CDR1 GTSNPN, CDR2 SVGIG (reference sequence). The CDR3 region is CAWSSGGEAFF. DNA for the CDR3: TGTGCCTGGAGTTCAGGGGGGGAAGCTTTCTTT.

The chain has TRBV7-9 and TRBJ2-2; possible D gene TRBD1, 7 bases. CDR1 is SEHNR, CDR2 FQNEAQ, per germline (reference sequence). Trimming stripped 6 bases from V and 5 bases from J, with 16 bases between. The CDR3 runs to 15 residues. CDR3 nucleotide sequence: TGTGCCAGCAGAACTGCAGGGGGGCGGACCGGGGAGCTGTTTTTT. It codes for CASRTAGGRTGELFF.

V gene TRBV28 combines with J gene TRBJ1-5; no definite D call. Per the germline V gene, CDR1 is MDHEN and CDR2 is SYDVKM. V was shortened by 4 bases and J by 3 bases, with 7 bases between the two germline ends. CDR3 length equals 13 residues. Written as DNA, the CDR3 is TGTGCCAGCAGTTCAGATTACAATCAGCCCCAGCATTTT. It codes for CASSSDYNQPQHF.

The chain combines TRBV4-2 with TRBJ1-6; D not certain. V was trimmed by 1 base and J by 7 bases, leaving 2 bases between them. The CDR3 totals 12 residues. Germline V gene data show CDR1 as LGHNA and CDR2 as YNFKEQ. The CDR3 sequence is CASSQVNSPLHF. DNA for the CDR3: TGTGCCAGCAGCCAAGTAAATTCACCCCTCCACTTT.

The chain has TRBV25-1 and TRBJ1-3; D remains ambiguous. This CDR3 has 14 residues. Germline-derived CDR1 and CDR2 are MGHDK and SYGVNS. V was cut by 11 bases and J by 0 bases, with 14 bases left in between. The DNA of the CDR3 is TGTGCCCCAAGCGTCGGCTTCTCTGGAAACACCATATATTTT. Amino acids: CAPSVGFSGNTIYF. The full variable domain, rest sourced from reference TRBV25-1 and TRBJ1-3, is EADIYQTPRYLVIGTGKKITLECSQTMGHDKMYWYQQDPGMELHLIHYSYGVNSTEKGDLSSESTVSRIRTEHFPLTLESARPSHTSQYLCAPSVGFSGNTIYFGEGSWLTVV.

The J gene is TRBJ1-5, the V gene TRBV25-1; D is perhaps TRBD1 (6 bases). The CDR3 covers 14 residues. Per the germline V gene, CDR1 is MGHDK and CDR2 is SYGVNS. The V end was cut by 7 bases, the J end by 0 bases, with 10 bases between. CDR3 region: CASTDSSSNQPQHF. DNA of the CDR3: TGTGCCAGCACGGACAGCTCTAGCAATCAGCCCCAGCATTTT.

The gene calls are TRBV28 and TRBJ2-7; 7 bases are a match to TRBD1. With V trimmed by 6 bases and J by 2 bases, 1 base remained unmatched. The CDR3 is made up of 12 amino acids. From germline, CDR1 is MDHEN and CDR2 SYDVKM. The CDR3 bases are TGTGCCAGCAGGGGGACAGCCTACGAGCAGTACTTC. Translating it yields CASRGTAYEQYF.

The gene calls are TRBV5-5 and TRBJ1-5; D possibly corresponds to TRBD1 (6 bases). Germline V CDR1 and CDR2: SGHKS, YYEKEE (reference sequence). The CDR3 consists of 15 residues. The V gene lost 4 bases and the J gene lost 0 bases, with 11 bases spanning the gap. This CDR3 is CASSIGQHSNQPQHF. The CDR3 DNA reads TGTGCCAGCAGCATCGGACAGCATAGCAATCAGCCCCAGCATTTT.

The chain recombines TRBV6-2 or TRBV6-3 with TRBJ2-1; 7 bases align to TRBD2. V lost 2 bases and J lost 7; bases outside the gene matches: 17. The length of the CDR3 is 18 residues. Germline CDR1 reads MNHEY; CDR2 reads SVGEGT. CDR3 sequence (DNA): TGTGCCAGCAGTTACGGGTTAAGAGGGAGGGCCGTTGTAAATGAGCAGTTCTTC. The encoded protein is CASSYGLRGRAVVNEQFF.

The V gene is TRBV19, the J gene TRBJ2-1, with 7 bases aligning to TRBD2. V lost 3 bases and J lost 8; bases outside the gene matches: 13. Germline CDR1 and CDR2: LNHDA and SQIVND (reference sequence). This CDR3 contains 16 residues. CDR3 bases: TGTGCCAGTAGTATCGGTCGGTTTTGGGGAGGGGATGAGCAGTTCTTC. Protein: CASSIGRFWGGDEQFF.

The rearrangement uses TRBV6-2 or TRBV6-3 and TRBJ2-7; 7 bases are shared with TRBD2. Germline trimming cut 4 bases from V and 3 bases from J; bases unmatched to any gene: 6. The CDR3 sequence is 14 residues long. Germline assignment: CDR1 MNHEY and CDR2 SVGEGT. CDR3 in amino acids: CASSWGTTLYEQYF. In nucleotides, the CDR3 is TGTGCCAGCAGTTGGGGGACTACCCTCTACGAGCAGTACTTC.

CDR3 in DNA: TGTGCCAGCAGTTTTACAGGGGGTGCTGGGGATGAGCAGTTCTTC. Residues: CASSFTGGAGDEQFF. The chain uses TRBV27 and TRBJ2-1, with 8 positions matching TRBD1. The germline V gene has CDR1 MNHEY and CDR2 SMNVEV (reference sequence). The V segment lost 3 bases and the J segment 8 bases; nucleotides outside the gene matches: 9. This CDR3 is 15 amino acids long.

The chain combines TRBV5-1 with TRBJ2-1; 11 bases are a match to TRBD2. The ends lost 3 bases at V and 0 bases at J; junction bases unmatched: 14. The germline gives CDR1 SGHRS, CDR2 YFSETQ. CDR3 size: 20 residues. CDR3 sequence reads: CASSSTSGIEVVSSYNEQFF. The CDR3 DNA reads TGCGCCAGCAGCTCGACTAGCGGGATTGAGGTAGTGAGCTCCTACAATGAGCAGTTCTTC.

The genes are TRBV3-1 (or the pseudogene TRBV3-2) and TRBJ2-7; D remains unclear. Trimming shortened V by 0 bases and J by 1 base, and 4 bases separated the two germline ends. CDR3 size: 13 residues. The V gene's germline CDR1 is LGHDT and CDR2 YNNKEL (reference sequence). CDR3 loop: CASSQDGSYEQYF. As DNA, the CDR3 is TGTGCCAGCAGCCAAGACGGGTCCTACGAGCAGTACTTC.

The chain employs TRBV11-2 and TRBJ2-5, with 8 bases aligning to TRBD1. CDR3 size: 14 residues. CDR1 is SGHAT and CDR2 is FQNNGV in the germline V gene. Trimming took 6 bases from V and 5 from J; bases not matched to a gene: 8. In DNA form, the CDR3 reads TGTGCCAGCAGGGACAGGGAAGGGAGGGAGACCCAGTACTTC. Encoded protein: CASRDREGRETQYF.

The rearrangement links TRBV5-4 to TRBJ1-2; perhaps TRBD1 as D (6 bases). Germline assignment: CDR1 SGHNT and CDR2 YYREEE (reference sequence). This CDR3 has 14 residues. Deletions cut 4 bases from V and 3 bases from J, with 13 bases between. The CDR3 loop reads CASSGPQGYYGYTF. CDR3 nucleotides: TGTGCCAGCAGCGGTCCCCAGGGGTACTATGGCTACACCTTC.

The gene calls are TRBV11-3 and TRBJ2-1, with TRBD2 matching 7 bases. The CDR3 extends over 19 amino acids. Germline V gene data show CDR1 as SGHNT and CDR2 as YENEEA. V dropped 4 bases and J dropped 2; count of bases not matched to a gene: 17. CDR3 sequence (DNA): TGTGCCAGCAGCTCAGGACTAGGACGGCAGGGAGGGACCTACAATGAGCAGTTCTTC. Its translation is CASSSGLGRQGGTYNEQFF.